The T cell receptor (beta chain) described here comes from a study of chemoradiotherapy in HPV16-positive cancers. About the study: Candidate HPV-specific clones and shared TCR motifs came from a couple of HPV16-positive patients. Study-level results: The functional HPV-specific definition rests on just a couple of HPV16-positive patients.

This clone was seen once. Antigen unknown. TCRdb's table, derived via immunoSEQ multiplex PCR, lists solely in-frame clones and lacks some. The repertoire has 50,000 to 55,000 clones, 90% of them found once; the top ten carry 3% to 4%. Over chemoradiotherapy, repertoires were sampled more than once. V dropped 5 bases and J dropped 4 bases, with 17 bases sitting between them. Germline V gene data show CDR1 as SEHNR and CDR2 as FQNEAQ (reference sequence). The CDR3 runs 15 residues. The V call is TRBV7-9, the J call TRBJ2-5; no clear D gene. Here the sequenced sample was blood, taken from a patient who underwent chemoradiotherapy. The TCR originated in a human donor with HPV-associated anogenital cancer. The CDR3 coding sequence is TGTGCCAGCAGCCCTAGAGGTATTTGGGCAGAGACCCAGTACTTC. It encodes CASSPRGIWAETQYF.